The 31 T cell receptor beta chains presented below share a single source sample, sequenced in a study of T cells in Graves' hyperthyroidism and ophthalmopathy (dated by TCRdb to between 2018 and 2020). The library came from multiplex PCR. TCRdb names Illumina HiSeq 2000 as the instrument used. The TCR beta CDR3 regions were amplified from the RNA transcripts. The first round of RT-PCR for the TCR CDR3 was performed with the HTBI primer set and the Qiagen OneStep RT-PCR kit. Clones were called with MiXCR by TCRdb after fastp trimmed the public reads at Q25, and only in-frame beta chains were retained. Entries are consolidated by CDR3 protein sequence, retaining the most common genes and DNA. In this sample the table shows 350,000 or so distinct CDR3 sequences, 18% of which occur a single time. The biggest ten clones account for 49% of the sample. What was sequenced was blood. The receptors originated from a woman aged 45-59 years with Graves' hyperthyroidism.

The V gene is TRBV27, the J gene TRBJ2-7, with D possibly being TRBD1 or TRBD2 (5 bases each). The CDR3 is made up of 14 amino acids. Per germline, CDR1 MNHEY and CDR2 SMNVEV (reference sequence). Trimming stripped 6 bases from V and 3 bases from J, with 15 bases between. DNA of the CDR3: TGTGCCAGCAGAACGGGACGGGGAAGCTACGAGCAGTACTTC. Amino acids: CASRTGRGSYEQYF.

This clonotype was counted many times. The chain uses TRBV10-3 and TRBJ2-3, with 9 bases lining up with TRBD2. V gave up 4 bases and J gave up 2 bases; unmatched junction bases: 16. The germline V gene has CDR1 ENHRY and CDR2 SYGVKD. The length of the CDR3 is 19 residues. The CDR3 loop reads CAISVSPPSLAGFTDTQYF. In DNA form, the CDR3 reads TGTGCCATCAGTGTTTCCCCCCCTTCACTAGCGGGCTTCACAGATACGCAGTATTTT.

This clonotype was recorded many times. The V gene is TRBV27, the J gene TRBJ2-1; TRBD2 aligns across 9 bases. The CDR3 totals 17 residues. Losses at the gene ends were 1 base for V and 6 bases for J; bases not matched to a gene: 10. Germline V gene lookup returns CDR1 MNHEY and CDR2 SMNVEV (reference sequence). The CDR3 bases are TGTGCCAGCAGTTTATACCCAGTGGCTAGCGGGGCCAATGAGCAGTTCTTC. It encodes CASSLYPVASGANEQFF.

This clonotype was counted many times. The rearrangement joins TRBV20-1 to TRBJ2-3; TRBD2 agrees at 11 bases. Germline CDR1 is DFQATT and CDR2 is SNEGSKA (reference sequence). This CDR3 is 16 amino acids long. With V trimmed by 0 bases and J by 6 bases, 8 bases remained unmatched. The CDR3 DNA sequence: TGCAGTGCTAGAGAGGCTGGTAGCGGGAGGGTGGATACGCAGTATTTT. This gives the protein CSAREAGSGRVDTQYF.

The V call is TRBV20-1, the J call TRBJ2-5, with TRBD2 identical over 10 bases. The length of the CDR3 is 16 residues. V lost 5 bases, J lost 4 bases, and 13 bases stayed unmatched. Germline CDR1 and CDR2: DFQATT and SNEGSKA (reference sequence). DNA of the CDR3: TGCAGTGCTTTCCGGACTAGCGGACGGAGGGGAGAGACCCAGTACTTC. Its protein is CSAFRTSGRRGETQYF.

This clonotype has a handful of counts. This sequence joins TRBV7-9 and TRBJ2-6; D gene uncertain. The CDR3 is 17 amino acids. Germline loops: CDR1 SEHNR, CDR2 FQNEAQ (reference sequence). The V end was cut by 8 bases, the J end by 1 base, with 18 bases between. The CDR3 spells CASEVVGLQSGANVLTF. CDR3 bases: TGTGCCAGCGAGGTGGTAGGGTTGCAATCTGGGGCCAACGTCCTGACTTTC.

The genes are TRBV2 and TRBJ2-1; 8 positions match TRBD1. The V and J ends lost 5 bases and 4 bases, in that order; junction bases with no gene match: 10. The germline V gene has CDR1 SNHLY and CDR2 FYNNEI. The CDR3 spans 16 residues. The CDR3 spells CASSYLGQGGYNEQFF. The CDR3 bases are TGTGCCAGCAGTTACCTTGGACAGGGTGGATACAATGAGCAGTTCTTC.

The chain recombines TRBV9 with TRBJ1-1; possible D gene TRBD1, 5 bases. V was trimmed by 2 bases and J by 4 bases, leaving 12 bases between them. Germline CDR1 SGDLS, CDR2 YYNGEE. The CDR3 sequence is 14 residues long. The CDR3 protein is CASSVYEGPTEAFF. The DNA of the CDR3 is TGTGCCAGCAGCGTTTATGAGGGGCCCACTGAAGCTTTCTTT.

The chain carries TRBV11-2 and TRBJ2-5; TRBD2 agrees at 8 bases. Looked up from germline, CDR1 is SGHAT and CDR2 is FQNNGV. Losses at the gene ends were 5 bases for V and 5 bases for J; bases not matched to a gene: 13. The CDR3 is made up of 16 amino acids. In DNA, the CDR3 is TGTGCCAGCAGCCCGATGGTCGGGGGGGCTTTGGAGACCCAGTACTTC. This gives the protein CASSPMVGGALETQYF.

Details on this clonotype: This may stem from a read error, because a much larger clone lies one nucleotide away. The rearrangement joins TRBV6-5 to TRBJ1-1; a weak D match, TRBD1 (5 bases). Looked up from germline, CDR1 is MNHEY and CDR2 is SVGAGI. The CDR3 extends over 16 amino acids. CDR3: CASSYSRGTMNAEAFF. CDR3 coding DNA: TGTGCCAGCAGTTACTCAAGGGGAACCATGAACGCTGAAGCTTTCTTT.

The genes are TRBV4-1 and TRBJ2-5; 11 positions match TRBD2. Trimming removed 3 bases from V and 3 bases from J; junction bases left unmatched: 6. Per the germline V gene, CDR1 is MGHRA and CDR2 is YSYEKL. The CDR3 contains 16 residues. The CDR3 DNA reads as TGCGCCAGCAGCCAGGGCCGACTAGCGGGAAAAGAGACCCAGTACTTC. The encoded protein is CASSQGRLAGKETQYF.

This clonotype was found many times. The chain carries TRBV12-3 or TRBV12-4 and TRBJ2-3; no clear D. The CDR3 spans 13 residues. Trimming removed 6 bases at V and 7 bases at J, with 14 bases between. The CDR3 sequence: CASRPQEAYTQYF. CDR3 DNA sequence: TGTGCCAGCAGGCCTCAAGAGGCGTATACGCAGTATTTT.

The rearrangement links TRBV6-2 or TRBV6-3 to TRBJ1-5; TRBD1 is a possible D gene (6 bases). The CDR3 sequence is 14 residues long. Germline V gene sequence: CDR1 MNHEY, CDR2 SVGEGT. V gave up 2 bases and J gave up 6 bases, with 11 bases separating them. The CDR3 nucleotides read TGTGCCAGCAGTTACGGGGGCGCGGCTCAGCCCCAGCATTTT. Protein: CASSYGGAAQPQHF.

In its sample, this clonotype was seen many times. The CDR3 loop reads CASSLRPSYEQYF. DNA for the CDR3: TGCGCCAGCAGCTTGCGTCCTAGCTACGAGCAGTACTTC. The chain couples TRBV5-1 to TRBJ2-7; unclear D gene. The germline V gene encodes CDR1 SGHRS and CDR2 YFSETQ. The CDR3 has 13 amino acids. Deletions cut 1 base from V and 3 bases from J, with 8 bases between.

The chain employs TRBV6-1 and TRBJ1-2, with D uncertain. This CDR3 region has 15 residues. V lost 2 bases and J 4 bases, leaving 14 bases between the germline ends. In germline, CDR1 is MNHNS, CDR2 SASEGT. The CDR3 DNA follows: TGTGCCAGCAGTGAATTCTGGACGGCTACCTATGGCTACACCTTC. Protein product: CASSEFWTATYGYTF.

The rearrangement joins TRBV19 to TRBJ1-1, with 9 bases matching TRBD1. V was pared by 5 bases and J by 0 bases, with 1 base of the junction left unmatched. CDR1 and CDR2 from the germline V gene are LNHDA and SQIVND (reference sequence). The CDR3 loop spans 14 amino acids. The CDR3 is CASSWTGVNTEAFF. The CDR3, as DNA: TGTGCCAGTAGTTGGACAGGGGTGAACACTGAAGCTTTCTTT.

This clonotype appeared many times. The rearrangement links TRBV28 to TRBJ2-3; D unresolved. CDR1 MDHEN and CDR2 SYDVKM come from the germline V gene. V was trimmed by 8 bases and J by 0 bases, leaving 21 bases between them. This CDR3 comprises 17 residues. CDR3 protein: CASSEGKTHPSTDTQYF. DNA for the CDR3: TGTGCCAGCTCCGAAGGGAAGACCCATCCTAGCACAGATACGCAGTATTTT.

This clonotype appeared a few times. In DNA form, the CDR3 reads TGTGCCAGCAGCTTGTCTCAGCATTGGCAGCCCCAGCATTTT. It translates to CASSLSQHWQPQHF. The chain carries TRBV5-5 and TRBJ1-5; D ambiguous. The CDR3 spans 14 residues. Trimming left V 1 base short and J 7 bases short, with 12 bases between. Germline assignment: CDR1 SGHKS and CDR2 YYEKEE (reference sequence).

Remarks on this clonotype: Since a much larger clone is just one base distant, this may be a read error. The rearrangement joins TRBV28 to TRBJ2-3, with TRBD2 identical over 7 bases. CDR1 is MDHEN and CDR2 is SYDVKM in the germline V gene. The CDR3 contains 15 residues. V shed 5 bases, J shed 1 base, and the junction held 6 bases outside the gene matches. CDR3 coding DNA: TGTGCCAGCAGTGATTTAAGCGGGGGCACAGATACGCAGTATTTT. It yields the protein CASSDLSGGTDTQYF.

This clonotype was seen many times. The chain is built from TRBV28 and TRBJ1-2; maybe TRBD1 (5 bases). Trimming cost V 8 bases and J 4 bases, with 14 bases left between them. CDR1 and CDR2 (germline): MDHEN, SYDVKM. This CDR3 has 13 residues. CDR3 sequence reads: CASLWGVGYGYTF. In DNA, the CDR3 is TGTGCCAGCCTTTGGGGGGTGGGCTATGGCTACACCTTC.

This clonotype was counted ten times or more. V usage is TRBV6-1 and J usage is TRBJ2-3, with D tentatively TRBD1 or TRBD2 (5 bases each). CDR1 is MNHNS and CDR2 is SASEGT in the germline V gene. This CDR3 has 14 amino acids. With 6 bases removed from V and 3 bases from J, the gap between germline ends came to 13 bases. The CDR3 DNA reads TGTGCCAGCAGGGGGGTCAGTGGGACAGATACGCAGTATTTT. This translates into CASRGVSGTDTQYF.

This clonotype was observed many times. The chain's CDR3 is CASSLAPYREQYV. Written as DNA, the CDR3 is TGTGCCAGCAGCTTAGCTCCCTATAGGGAGCAGTACGTC. The genes are TRBV7-2 and TRBJ2-7, with D uncertain. The V gene's germline CDR1 is SGHTA and CDR2 FQGNSA. CDR3 size: 13 residues. Trimming cost V 0 bases and J 7 bases, with 10 bases left between them.

There are many counts of this clonotype. The chain links TRBV5-1 to TRBJ2-5; 9 nucleotides align to TRBD2. CDR1 SGHRS and CDR2 YFSETQ come from the germline V gene. The CDR3 is made up of 15 amino acids. The trim removed 3 bases at V and 5 bases at J, leaving 8 bases unmatched. Here the CDR3 DNA reads TGCGCCAGCAGCTGGGGGACTGGGACTAGCGAGACCCAGTACTTC. It yields the protein CASSWGTGTSETQYF.

This clonotype was found many times. The chain joins TRBV28 to TRBJ1-2, with D possibly matching TRBD1 (5 bases). The ends were cut back, 6 bases at V and 4 bases at J, with 15 bases in the middle. The germline V gene encodes CDR1 MDHEN and CDR2 SYDVKM. The CDR3 length is 14 residues. This chain's CDR3 is CASSSLGGGYGYTF. The CDR3 DNA sequence: TGTGCCAGCAGCTCGCTAGGTGGGGGCTATGGCTACACCTTC.

In this sample, this clonotype turned up many times. The chain has TRBV7-8 and TRBJ1-1, with D unresolved. Germline loops: CDR1 SGHVS, CDR2 FQNEAQ. The length of the CDR3 is 13 residues. The V gene lost 0 bases and the J gene lost 2 bases, with 4 bases spanning the gap. The CDR3 loop is CASSLADNTEAFF. As DNA, the CDR3 is TGTGCCAGCAGCTTAGCGGATAACACTGAAGCTTTCTTT.

The V and J genes are TRBV2 and TRBJ1-2; TRBD1 matches 10 bases. V was pared by 6 bases and J by 4 bases, with 5 bases of the junction left unmatched. The germline gives CDR1 SNHLY, CDR2 FYNNEI. This CDR3 is 14 amino acids long. CDR3: CASRGTGASYGYTF. CDR3 bases: TGTGCCAGCAGGGGGACAGGGGCCAGCTATGGCTACACCTTC.

Worth noting for this clonotype: The CDR3 does not end in the conserved phenylalanine or tryptophan, so this is likely a read error. This rearrangement joins TRBV6-5 to TRBJ1-2, with 9 bases fitting TRBD1. The V gene's germline CDR1 is MNHEY and CDR2 SVGAGI. The trim removed 4 bases at V and 6 bases at J, leaving 6 bases unmatched. The CDR3 is 14 amino acids. The CDR3 nucleotides read TGTGCCAGCAGTTTCAGGACAGGGGAGGATGGCTACACCCTC. Translated, it gives CASSFRTGEDGYTL.

This clonotype occurred many times. V is TRBV2 and J is TRBJ2-5; TRBD2 is a possible D gene (5 bases). Germline V gives CDR1 SNHLY, CDR2 FYNNEI. Trimming took off 3 bases at V and 3 bases at J, with 11 bases between the two ends. The CDR3 is made up of 14 amino acids. CDR3 in amino acids: CASSDLWREETQYF. The CDR3 nucleotides read TGTGCCAGCAGTGACCTCTGGCGGGAAGAGACCCAGTACTTC.

The sample holds a few counts of this clonotype. It is unclear where the CDR3 begins or ends on the DNA, so no DNA is shown, and the CDR3 is as TCRdb lists it. This chain joins TRBV12-3 or TRBV12-4 and TRBJ1-1; the D call in the table, TRBD1, was not verified against the DNA. The CDR3 numbers 14 amino acids, ends counted. CDR3 protein: CASSTSDRGLGAFF.

This clonotype was seen at least ten times. This chain links TRBV6-2 or TRBV6-3 with TRBJ2-7; 7 bases agree with TRBD2. With V trimmed by 2 bases and J by 7 bases, 11 bases remained unmatched. Per germline, CDR1 MNHEY and CDR2 SVGEGT. This CDR3 is 15 amino acids long. The CDR3 region is CASSYPSRGDREQYF. The CDR3, as DNA: TGTGCCAGCAGTTACCCCTCCCGGGGGGATAGGGAGCAGTACTTC.

This clonotype was counted a single time. This chain connects TRBV6-5 to TRBJ1-5, with 9 nucleotides matching TRBD1. This CDR3 contains 15 residues. Trimming took 1 base from V and 5 from J; bases not matched to a gene: 3. Germline CDR1 is MNHEY and CDR2 is SVGAGI. The CDR3 protein is CASSYLWTGDQPQHF. The DNA of the CDR3 is TGTGCCAGCAGTTACTTGTGGACAGGGGATCAGCCCCAGCATTTT.